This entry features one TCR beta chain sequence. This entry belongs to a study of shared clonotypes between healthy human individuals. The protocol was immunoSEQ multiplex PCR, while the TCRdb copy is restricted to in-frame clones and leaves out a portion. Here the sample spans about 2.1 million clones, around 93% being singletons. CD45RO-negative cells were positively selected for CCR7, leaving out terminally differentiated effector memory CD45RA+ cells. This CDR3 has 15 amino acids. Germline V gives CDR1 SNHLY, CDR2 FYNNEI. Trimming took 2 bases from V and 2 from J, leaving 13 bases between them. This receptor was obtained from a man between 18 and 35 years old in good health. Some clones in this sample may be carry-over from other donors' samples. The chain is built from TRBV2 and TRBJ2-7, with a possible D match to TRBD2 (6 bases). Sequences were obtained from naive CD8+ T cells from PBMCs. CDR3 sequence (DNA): TGTGCCAGCAGTGAATTGCTAGCGATGGCCTACGAGCAGTACTTC. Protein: CASSELLAMAYEQYF.